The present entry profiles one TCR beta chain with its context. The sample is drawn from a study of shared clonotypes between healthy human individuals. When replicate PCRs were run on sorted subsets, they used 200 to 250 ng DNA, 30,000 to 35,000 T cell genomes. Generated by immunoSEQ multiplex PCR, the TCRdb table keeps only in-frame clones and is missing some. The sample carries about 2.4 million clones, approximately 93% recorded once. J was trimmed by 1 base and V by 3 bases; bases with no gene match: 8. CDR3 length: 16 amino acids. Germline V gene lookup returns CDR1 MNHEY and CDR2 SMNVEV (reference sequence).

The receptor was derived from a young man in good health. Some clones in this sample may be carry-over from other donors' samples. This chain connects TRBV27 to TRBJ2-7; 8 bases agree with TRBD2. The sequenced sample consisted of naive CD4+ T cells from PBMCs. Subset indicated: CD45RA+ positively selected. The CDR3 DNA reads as TGTGCCAGCAGTTTCCCCGGAACTAGCGGATCCTACGAGCAGTACTTC. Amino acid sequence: CASSFPGTSGSYEQYF.